This T cell receptor (beta chain) was profiled in a study of blood T cell repertoires in COVID-19. At the level of the study: Both acute and convalescent COVID-19 samples were obtained from the United States, Italy and Spain. PBMCs, B-cell-depleted T cells, or T cells were the source of the cDNA or gDNA that made up the material.

The authors' processing: It was from reference gene primer amplification that nucleated cell counts were estimated. Profiled with immunoSEQ multiplex PCR; TCRdb holds only in-frame clones, not every one. The DNA gave D and trimming, while V, J and clone size come from that table. The table shows 150,000 to 200,000 clones, with about 80% occurring only once. CDR3 size: 12 residues. Germline assignment: CDR1 SGHDT and CDR2 YYEEEE. V lost 6 bases, J lost 2 bases, and 1 base stayed unmatched. The chain has TRBV5-6 and TRBJ1-2; 7 bases are shared with TRBD1. Input material: peripheral blood. This clonotype was sampled from a man in his 60s with acute or convalescent COVID-19. CDR3: CASTQGNYGYTF. The DNA of the CDR3 is TGTGCCAGCACACAGGGGAACTATGGCTACACCTTC. The whole variable domain, filled in from reference TRBV5-6 and TRBJ1-2, reads DAGVTQSPTHLIKTRGQQVTLRCSPKSGHDTVSWYQQALGQGPQFIFQYYEEEERQRGNFPDRFSGHQFPNYSSELNVNALLLGDSALYLCASTQGNYGYTFGSGTRLTVV.